The entry that follows covers one T cell receptor (beta chain) sequence. This clone was seen only a few times. It has no known antigen specificity. The sample holds no much larger clone one base away, and base qualities are not on file. Libraries were constructed by the immunoSEQ multiplex PCR assay. The hsTCRB Kit was used according to the manufacturer's protocol to amplify rearranged TCR beta chain sequences. An Illumina MiSeq was used to sequence the TCRB libraries. Turning to the authors' computational methods: The proprietary platform of the kit vendor was used for demultiplexing, trimming and gene mapping. TCRdb carries this immuneACCESS record with in-frame sequences only. Its versions omit some clonotypes, under half of them owing to an unresolved V gene in the studies checked, with the rest unexplained. That table supplies the V and J calls and clone size; D and trimming were determined from the DNA. In all, the sample holds around 130,000 clones, and 80% of those were seen once. The top ten constitute 5.5% of the sample.

This sample is drawn from a study of a mutant IDH1 vaccine in newly diagnosed glioma (dated by TCRdb to the early 2020s). At the level of the whole study: Patients were given eight vaccinations, in weeks 1, 3, 5, 7, 11, 15, 19 and 23, which matched visits V03 through V10. Vaccination started 4-6 weeks after radiotherapy alone, or was given together with temozolomide cycles in the groups whose treatment included chemotherapy. Peripheral blood was drawn at six visits: V03 (baseline), V05, V07, V10, V12 and V13. Prior to enrollment, standard therapy consisting of radiotherapy alone, temozolomide alone, or radiochemotherapy with temozolomide had been administered to patients, with the combination being received by most patients. The approximately 33 treated patients were approximately 62% male and about 38% female, with a mean age of around 40 years. Longitudinal TCRB deep sequencing was performed for approximately 24 treated patients wherever samples were available for exploratory analyses.

This specimen's time point label, interpreted: week 11, during vaccination. Each vaccine dose was 300 ug of a 20-mer mutant IDH1 peptide in Montanide, given subcutaneously with topical imiquimod. Newly diagnosed WHO grade 3 or 4 IDH1-mutant astrocytomas showing loss of nuclear ATRX were present in the donors. The samples were drawn from NOA16, a multicentre, single-arm, open-label phase I trial in Germany that tested a mutant IDH1 peptide vaccine in humans for the first time. Genomic DNA for TCRB sequencing was extracted from EDTA blood using the DNeasy Blood and Tissue Kit. Study-wide conclusions, independent of this receptor: Pseudoprogression seemed to be unrelated to changes in the top peripheral T cell clonotypes found by TCRB sequencing. Immune responses induced by the vaccine were seen in around 94% of patients across multiple MHC alleles. Selection of PBMC samples for TCRB deep sequencing was based on availability. The authors stated that sample limitations prevented analyses of patient blood samples from being reproduced.

Inclusive of the bounding cysteine and phenylalanine, the CDR3 is 13 residues long. The sequence is cut down to CDR3 DNA, 39 bases in frame from base 1. Here V drops 10 bases and J drops 3 bases, and the junction holds 5 bases not matched to any gene. Based on the germline V gene (reference sequence), the CDR1 and CDR2 sequences are LNHDA and SQIVND. The sequenced sample was PBMCs, obtained from a glioma patient whose treatment included an IDH1 peptide vaccine. The clonotype was recovered from a man in his forties with glioma. The chain couples TRBV19 to TRBJ1-5, with TRBD1 identical over 8 junction bases. The DNA sequence reads TGTGCCATCTCAGGGGGCCTCAATCAGCCCCAGCATTTT. Its translation is CAISGGLNQPQHF.